This record concerns one T cell receptor (beta chain) sequence. This record belongs to a study of blood T cells in healthy people across ages. Trimming pared 3 bases from V and 7 bases from J, leaving 14 bases between. The CDR3 totals 13 residues. In germline, CDR1 is SGHRS, CDR2 YFSETQ. For the second PCR, which ran for roughly 7 to 11 cycles, a sample-barcoded 5' primer and a J-beta primer mix were used. Every cDNA was tagged by a template-switch adaptor with 12 random nucleotides. TCRdb used MiXCR to reprocess the 5' RACE reads, holding one entry per CDR3 protein. This table has 1.5 million to 2 million distinct CDR3 sequences, around 42% appearing once.

This sequence originates from a human donor in good health. Sequenced material: blood. This sequence joins TRBV5-1 and TRBJ2-7; the D is unclear. CDR3 residues: CASSSDPPGEQYF. The CDR3 coding sequence is TGCGCCAGCAGCTCGGACCCCCCGGGTGAGCAGTACTTC.